This TCR beta chain was found in a study of control samples from healthy donors and cancer patients. Produced via immunoSEQ multiplex PCR; TCRdb's table is partial and in-frame only. The sample contains 35,000 to 55,000 clones, around 87% of which appear only once. The germline gives CDR1 MDHEN, CDR2 SYDVKM. Germline trimming cut 10 bases from V and 8 bases from J; bases unmatched to any gene: 6. The CDR3 loop spans 12 amino acids. Source material: PBMCs. This TCR came from a woman aged 55-69 years with lung cancer. The V and J genes are TRBV28 and TRBJ1-4, with 8 positions matching TRBD1. CDR3 region: CATYRGTEKLFF. The DNA of the CDR3 is TGTGCCACTTACAGGGGGACGGAAAAACTGTTTTTT.